The source of this T cell receptor beta chain is a study of blood T cell repertoires in COVID-19. Looking at the study overall: Nucleic acid was either cDNA or gDNA, and it came from T cells, B-cell-depleted T cells, or PBMCs.

Germline V gene sequence: CDR1 MGHRA, CDR2 YSYEKL. The germline V and J ends were trimmed by 1 base and 1 base, with 11 bases remaining between them. This CDR3 is built from 17 residues. Original processing methods: Estimation of nucleated cell counts was performed using reference gene primer amplification. The method was immunoSEQ multiplex PCR; TCRdb's version includes in-frame clones alone and lacks a portion of them. The DNA was the basis for D and trimming; V, J and clone size are from that table. Of 290,000 or so clones listed, roughly 86% are singletons. The chain joins TRBV4-1 to TRBJ2-6; weak D call: TRBD1 (5 bases). This clonotype originated in a woman between 18 and 30 years old who had recovered from COVID-19. The specimen sequenced was PBMCs or T cells enriched from blood (not recorded which). CDR3 loop: CASSQGFPGSGANVLTF. The CDR3 coding sequence is TGCGCCAGCAGCCAAGGTTTTCCAGGGTCTGGGGCCAACGTCCTGACTTTC.